The 11 T cell receptor beta chains presented below share a single source sample, sequenced in a study of Ad26.COV2.S vaccination and SARS-CoV-2 variants. Assay: immunoSEQ multiplex PCR; the TCRdb copy retains only in-frame clones and omits some. Of hundreds of thousands of clones in the sample, around 87% were seen once. Treatment given: 19 received Ad26.COV2.S at low or high dose, single or two shots; several received placebo; per-sample allocation not given. Sampling was performed 63 days after the first vaccine or placebo injection. Sequences were derived from peripheral blood, sampled in a trial of Ad26.COV2.S vaccine versus placebo. Receptors originate from a person between 18 and 65 years old who received the Ad26.COV2.S COVID-19 vaccine or a placebo.

This chain links TRBV7-2 with TRBJ1-5, with D tentatively TRBD1 (6 bases). The CDR3 is made up of 15 amino acids. CDR1 is SGHTA and CDR2 is FQGNSA in the germline V gene. V shed 4 bases and J shed 4 bases, with 14 bases lying between them. In nucleotides, the CDR3 is TGTGCCAGCAGCTCAGCCGGGGGGCAAAATCAGCCCCAGCATTTT. Protein: CASSSAGGQNQPQHF.

The J gene is TRBJ1-1, the V gene TRBV3-1 (or the pseudogene TRBV3-2); D is unclear. Per germline, CDR1 LGHDT and CDR2 YNNKEL (reference sequence). This CDR3 has 12 amino acids. V was cut by 5 bases and J by 8 bases, with 12 bases left in between. The DNA of the CDR3 is TGTGCCAGCAGCAGATCGACGGTCGAAGCTTTCTTT. It encodes CASSRSTVEAFF.

V and J are TRBV15 and TRBJ1-5; 7 nucleotides line up with TRBD1. The germline V gene encodes CDR1 LNHNV and CDR2 YYDKDF (reference sequence). The CDR3 runs to 20 residues. V trimming: 5 bases; J trimming: 0 bases; junction bases outside the gene matches: 19. The CDR3 region has the DNA TGTGCCACCAGCGGACAGACAGGGACGCCTGATCTGGTTAGCAATCAGCCCCAGCATTTT. This encodes CATSGQTGTPDLVSNQPQHF.

This sequence joins TRBV11-3 and TRBJ1-1; D gene unclear. Germline CDR1 reads SGHNT; CDR2 reads YENEEA. This CDR3 is built from 13 residues. Trimming shortened V by 0 bases and J by 7 bases, and 9 bases separated the two germline ends. CDR3 in DNA: TGTGCCAGCAGCTTAGATTACCGTGGTGAAGCTTTCTTT. Encoded protein: CASSLDYRGEAFF.

The genes are TRBV12-3 or TRBV12-4 and TRBJ2-1; no clear D. The V and J ends lost 6 bases and 7 bases respectively, with 10 bases between them. The length of the CDR3 is 12 residues. The CDR3 coding sequence is TGTGCCAGCAGCCCTCCTGGGAATGAGCAGTTCTTC. As protein: CASSPPGNEQFF.

The CDR3 sequence is CASSIGGRGEDQPQHF. The CDR3 nucleotides read TGTGCCAGTAGTATAGGAGGCAGGGGGGAAGATCAGCCCCAGCATTTT. The chain has TRBV19 and TRBJ1-5; 7 bases agree with TRBD1. The germline V gene has CDR1 LNHDA and CDR2 SQIVND (reference sequence). CDR3 length: 16 amino acids. Trimming at V came to 1 base and at J to 5 bases, leaving 8 bases not matched to a gene.

The V gene is TRBV28, the J gene TRBJ1-1, with D possibly TRBD1 on 6 matching bases. Germline CDR1 reads MDHEN; CDR2 reads SYDVKM. There are 15 residues in the CDR3. V dropped 5 bases and J dropped 4 bases, with 17 bases sitting between them. CDR3 DNA sequence: TGTGCCAGCAGTAACCACAGGGCCGGGAGCACTGAAGCTTTCTTT. This sequence encodes CASSNHRAGSTEAFF.

This chain links TRBV7-9 with TRBJ2-2, with D tentatively TRBD2 (6 bases). The V gene lost 5 bases and the J gene lost 2 bases, with 18 bases spanning the gap. Germline values: CDR1 SEHNR, CDR2 FQNEAQ (reference sequence). CDR3 length equals 17 residues. The CDR3 DNA reads TGTGCCAGCAGCCCGGAACTAGCAGGTGGAAACACCGGGGAGCTGTTTTTT. This gives the protein CASSPELAGGNTGELFF.

This rearrangement joins TRBV5-4 to TRBJ2-1; 8 bases agree with TRBD2. The CDR3 covers 15 residues. The germline CDR1 and CDR2 sequences are SGHNT and YYREEE (reference sequence). V shed 3 bases, J shed 6 bases, and the junction held 8 bases outside the gene matches. The CDR3 loop reads CASSSTGTSSNEQFF. The CDR3 DNA follows: TGTGCCAGCAGCTCCACCGGGACTAGTTCCAATGAGCAGTTCTTC. Complete variable domain (other parts from reference TRBV5-4 and TRBJ2-1): ETGVTQSPTHLIKTRGQQVTLRCSSQSGHNTVSWYQQALGQGPQFIFQYYREEENGRGNFPPRFSGLQFPNYSSELNVNALELDDSALYLCASSSTGTSSNEQFFGPGTRLTVL.

The rearrangement uses TRBV6-5 and TRBJ2-5, with unresolved D. The CDR3 has 12 amino acids. Trimming took 6 bases from V and 4 from J, leaving 9 bases between them. Germline V gives CDR1 MNHEY, CDR2 SVGAGI. Here the CDR3 reads CASRTDGETQYF. The CDR3 DNA reads as TGTGCCAGCAGAACGGACGGAGAGACCCAGTACTTC.

The chain combines TRBV11-1 with TRBJ2-2, with TRBD2 identical over 7 bases. The J segment lost 2 bases and the V segment lost 7 bases, leaving 7 bases of the junction unmatched. CDR3 size: 15 residues. Germline V CDR1 and CDR2: SGHAT, FQDESV (reference sequence). The CDR3 sequence is CASTTIAGNTGELFF. The CDR3 DNA reads TGTGCCAGCACTACAATAGCGGGTAACACCGGGGAGCTGTTTTTT.